The rows below give T cell receptor beta chains drawn from one sample of a study of low-dose radiotherapy and immunotherapy resistance in tumors. TCRdb used MiXCR to reprocess the reads, holding one entry per CDR3 protein. The sample lists tens of thousands of distinct CDR3 sequences, about a sixth occurring once. Sequencing was performed on PBMCs, taken after low-dose radiotherapy plus immunotherapy. The receptors were sampled from a male donor with prostate cancer. CDR3s include the opening cysteine and the closing phenylalanine or tryptophan. The D gene is left open where the match is weak. Part of the rows lack a size; the others show once, few, many or a class for expanded clones.

J: TRBJ2-1
D: NA
size: NA
V: TRBV14
CDR3: CASSQESDRDSHEQFF
DNA: TGTGCCAGCAGCCAAGAGTCCGACAGGGACTCTCACGAGCAGTTCTTC

J: TRBJ2-1
D: NA
size: many
V: TRBV7-6
CDR3: CASSRGLTSDEQFF
DNA: TGTGCCAGCAGCCGGGGCTTAACGAGCGATGAGCAGTTCTTC

J: TRBJ1-5
D: TRBD1
size: NA
V: TRBV5-5
CDR3: CASSLAVGRQGLNNQPQHF
DNA: TGTGCCAGCAGCTTGGCGGTTGGTAGACAGGGTTTGAACAATCAGCCCCAGCATTTT

J: TRBJ2-3
D: TRBD2
size: NA
V: TRBV5-6
CDR3: CASSRELAGGSDTQYF
DNA: TGTGCCAGCAGCCGCGAACTAGCGGGAGGGTCAGATACGCAGTATTTT

J: TRBJ2-2
D: TRBD2
size: many
V: TRBV2
CDR3: CASRPGLAGGRTGELFF
DNA: TGTGCCAGCAGACCGGGACTAGCGGGAGGAAGGACCGGGGAGCTGTTTTTT

J: TRBJ1-4
D: NA
size: NA
V: TRBV10-3
CDR3: CAISGFGEKLFF
DNA: TGTGCCATCAGTGGCTTTGGGGAAAAACTGTTTTTT

J: TRBJ2-1
D: NA
size: once
V: TRBV12-3/TRBV12-4
CDR3: CASSFRAGSYNEQFF
DNA: TGTGCCAGCAGTTTTCGGGCTGGCTCCTACAATGAGCAGTTCTTC

J: TRBJ2-2
D: TRBD1
size: many
V: TRBV28
CDR3: CASRGKTGRNTGELFF
DNA: TGTGCCAGCAGGGGGAAGACAGGGAGGAACACCGGGGAGCTGTTTTTT

J: TRBJ2-7
D: TRBD1
size: many
V: TRBV15
CDR3: CATSKGDSTYEQYF
DNA: TGTGCCACCAGCAAAGGGGACAGTACCTACGAGCAGTACTTC

J: TRBJ2-1
D: TRBD2
size: NA
V: TRBV5-1
CDR3: CASRPRGTSDSSSYNEQFF
DNA: TGCGCCAGCAGGCCTCGTGGGACTAGCGACTCCTCTTCCTACAATGAGCAGTTCTTC

J: TRBJ2-3
D: NA
size: many
V: TRBV6-4
CDR3: CASSICAGLFTDTQYF
DNA: TGTGCCAGCAGTATCTGCGCGGGACTTTTCACAGATACGCAGTATTTT

J: TRBJ2-2
D: NA
size: many
V: TRBV5-1
CDR3: CASSTGLGVSGELFF
DNA: TGTGCCAGCAGCACGGGACTGGGGGTCTCCGGGGAGCTGTTTTTT

J: TRBJ2-7
D: TRBD2
size: many
V: TRBV6-5
CDR3: CASRFLAGAYEQYF
DNA: TGTGCCAGTCGATTTCTAGCGGGAGCGTACGAGCAGTACTTC

J: TRBJ2-6
D: NA
size: many
V: TRBV24-1
CDR3: CATSDQRVPGANVLTF
DNA: TGTGCCACCAGTGATCAAAGGGTACCTGGGGCCAACGTCCTGACTTTC

J: TRBJ2-5
D: TRBD2
size: many
V: TRBV20-1
CDR3: CSARGREGKETQYF
DNA: TGCAGTGCTAGAGGGCGGGAGGGGAAAGAGACCCAGTACTTC

J: TRBJ2-7
D: TRBD2
size: many
V: TRBV19
CDR3: CASSKAGGSYEQYF
DNA: TGTGCCAGTAGTAAAGCGGGAGGTTCCTACGAGCAGTACTTC

J: TRBJ2-7
D: TRBD2
size: many
V: TRBV14
CDR3: CASSQGTSGFAYEQYF
DNA: TGTGCCAGCAGCCAAGGGACTAGCGGGTTCGCCTACGAGCAGTACTTC

J: TRBJ2-6
D: TRBD1
size: many
V: TRBV20-1
CDR3: CSARDRGIFSGANVLTF
DNA: TGCAGTGCTAGAGACAGGGGGATTTTCTCTGGGGCCAACGTCCTGACTTTC

J: TRBJ1-5
D: TRBD1
size: many
V: TRBV19
CDR3: CATSWTGNQPQHF
DNA: TGTGCCACCTCATGGACAGGGAACCAGCCCCAGCATTTT

J: TRBJ2-2
D: TRBD1
size: many
V: TRBV15
CDR3: CATSRPTGPGELFF
DNA: TGTGCCACCAGCAGACCGACAGGGCCCGGGGAGCTGTTTTTT

J: TRBJ2-5
D: NA
size: many
V: TRBV28
CDR3: CASLSRDSLPVQYF
DNA: TGTGCCAGCCTTTCCCGGGACTCCCTTCCGGTTCAGTACTTC

J: TRBJ2-3
D: NA
size: NA
V: TRBV19
CDR3: CASSITQTGTDTQYF
DNA: TGTGCCAGTAGTATTACACAGACAGGCACAGATACGCAGTATTTT

J: TRBJ2-5
D: TRBD2
size: many
V: TRBV4-2
CDR3: CASSQDGTSGSPETQYF
DNA: TGTGCCAGCAGCCAAGACGGGACTAGCGGGAGTCCAGAGACCCAGTACTTC

J: TRBJ2-7
D: NA
size: many
V: TRBV7-9
CDR3: CASSPSNSLYEQYF
DNA: TGTGCCAGCAGCCCTTCGAACAGCCTCTACGAGCAGTACTTC

J: TRBJ2-7
D: NA
size: NA
V: TRBV18
CDR3: CASSPRRQYF
DNA: TGTGCCAGCTCACCGAGGAGGCAGTACTTC

J: TRBJ2-3
D: NA
size: many
V: TRBV29-1
CDR3: CSVARALGGTDTQYF
DNA: TGCAGCGTTGCTAGGGCGCTAGGGGGGACAGATACGCAGTATTTT

J: TRBJ2-6
D: NA
size: many
V: TRBV28
CDR3: CAILKRAGANVLTF
DNA: TGTGCCATCCTTAAAAGGGCTGGGGCCAACGTCCTGACTTTC

J: TRBJ2-5
D: NA
size: NA
V: TRBV6-2/TRBV6-3
CDR3: CASSASLNGIQETQYF
DNA: TGTGCCAGCAGTGCATCGCTCAACGGTATCCAAGAGACCCAGTACTTC

J: TRBJ2-4
D: NA
size: many
V: TRBV4-3
CDR3: CASSQDIFRDLAKNIQYF
DNA: TGCGCCAGCAGCCAAGATATCTTTCGGGACTTAGCCAAAAACATTCAGTACTTC

J: TRBJ1-5
D: NA
size: NA
V: TRBV21-1
CDR3: CAIETGGPHQPQHF
DNA: TGTGCCATCGAGACGGGCGGACCTCATCAGCCCCAGCATTTT

J: TRBJ2-1
D: TRBD1
size: many
V: TRBV28
CDR3: CASSSTGTGPYEQFF
DNA: TGTGCCAGCAGTTCAACCGGGACAGGGCCCTATGAGCAGTTCTTC

J: TRBJ1-2
D: NA
size: many
V: TRBV5-6
CDR3: CASSLSVPVDGYTF
DNA: TGTGCCAGCAGCCTTTCGGTCCCTGTTGATGGCTACACCTTC

J: TRBJ2-5
D: NA
size: many
V: TRBV2
CDR3: CASSPPNRVSEETQYF
DNA: TGTGCCAGCAGTCCGCCAAACAGGGTATCGGAGGAGACCCAGTACTTC

J: TRBJ2-1
D: NA
size: medium-sized
V: TRBV24-1
CDR3: CATSDLNEQFF
DNA: TGTGCCACCAGTGATTTGAATGAGCAGTTCTTC

J: TRBJ1-5
D: TRBD1
size: many
V: TRBV12-3/TRBV12-4
CDR3: CASSWQGTGRSGYSNQPQHF
DNA: TGTGCCAGCAGTTGGCAGGGGACAGGGAGGAGTGGATATAGCAATCAGCCCCAGCATTTT

J: TRBJ2-5
D: TRBD1
size: many
V: TRBV3-1
CDR3: CARTGELGLETQYF
DNA: TGTGCCAGGACAGGGGAGTTGGGATTGGAGACCCAGTACTTC

J: TRBJ2-7
D: TRBD2
size: few
V: TRBV27
CDR3: CASSLRGGDEQYF
DNA: TGTGCCAGCAGTTTGCGGGGGGGCGACGAGCAGTACTTC

J: TRBJ2-3
D: TRBD1
size: many
V: TRBV2
CDR3: CASTGQGVTQYF
DNA: TGTGCCAGCACGGGACAGGGGGTTACGCAGTATTTT